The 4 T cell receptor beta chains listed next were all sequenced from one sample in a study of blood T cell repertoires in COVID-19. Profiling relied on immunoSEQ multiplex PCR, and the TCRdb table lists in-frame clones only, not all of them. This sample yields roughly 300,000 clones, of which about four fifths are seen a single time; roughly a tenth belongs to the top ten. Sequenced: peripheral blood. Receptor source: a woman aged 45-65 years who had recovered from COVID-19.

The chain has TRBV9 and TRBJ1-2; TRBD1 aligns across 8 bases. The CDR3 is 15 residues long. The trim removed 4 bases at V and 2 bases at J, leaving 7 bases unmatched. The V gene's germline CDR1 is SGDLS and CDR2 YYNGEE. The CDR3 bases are TGTGCCAGCAGCACCGGGACAGGATTCAACTATGGCTACACCTTC. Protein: CASSTGTGFNYGYTF.

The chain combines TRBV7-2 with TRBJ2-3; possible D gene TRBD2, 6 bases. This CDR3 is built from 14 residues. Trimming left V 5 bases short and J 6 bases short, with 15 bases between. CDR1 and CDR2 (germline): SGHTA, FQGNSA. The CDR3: CASSRAGTGDTQYF. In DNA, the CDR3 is TGTGCCAGCAGCCGGGCGGGAACGGGGGATACGCAGTATTTT.

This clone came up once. Written as DNA, the CDR3 is TGTGCCAGCAGTCCCGGACAGAGCTATGGCTACACCTTC. Its protein product is CASSPGQSYGYTF. The rearrangement links TRBV27 to TRBJ1-2; D may be TRBD1 (6 bases). V was pared by 5 bases and J by 4 bases, with 11 bases between. This CDR3 is built from 13 residues. Looked up from germline, CDR1 is MNHEY and CDR2 is SMNVEV (reference sequence).

For the CDR3, the DNA is TGTGCCAGCAGAAGACGAGGGAGCACAGATACGCAGTATTTT. It codes for CASRRRGSTDTQYF. The chain combines TRBV6-1 with TRBJ2-3; maybe TRBD2 (5 bases). In germline, CDR1 is MNHNS, CDR2 SASEGT. Trimming took off 6 bases at V and 0 bases at J, with 10 bases between the two ends. The CDR3 is 14 residues long.